The sequence of this T cell receptor beta chain was determined in a study of PD-L1 blockade in urothelial cancer. Points from the study as a whole: Tumor-associated TCR clones expanded more in blood at 3 weeks in patients with durable benefit.

Data came from immunoSEQ multiplex PCR; TCRdb stores just in-frame clones and leaves some out. Here the sample spans some 75,000 clones, 75% to 95% being singletons. Concerning this clone itself: Its antigen is not identified.

This CDR3 comprises 14 residues. The germline gives CDR1 SGHRS, CDR2 YFSETQ. Trimming pared 0 bases from V and 4 bases from J, leaving 10 bases between. As to time point: peripheral blood 6 weeks after treatment start. Sequencing used PBMCs, obtained around atezolizumab (anti-PD-L1) treatment. This clonotype was sampled from a woman of 80 years or more with urothelial cancer. The J gene is TRBJ1-1, the V gene TRBV5-1, with D uncertain. CDR3: CASSLGTASTEAFF. The CDR3 region has the DNA TGCGCCAGCAGCTTGGGCACCGCGAGCACTGAAGCTTTCTTT.